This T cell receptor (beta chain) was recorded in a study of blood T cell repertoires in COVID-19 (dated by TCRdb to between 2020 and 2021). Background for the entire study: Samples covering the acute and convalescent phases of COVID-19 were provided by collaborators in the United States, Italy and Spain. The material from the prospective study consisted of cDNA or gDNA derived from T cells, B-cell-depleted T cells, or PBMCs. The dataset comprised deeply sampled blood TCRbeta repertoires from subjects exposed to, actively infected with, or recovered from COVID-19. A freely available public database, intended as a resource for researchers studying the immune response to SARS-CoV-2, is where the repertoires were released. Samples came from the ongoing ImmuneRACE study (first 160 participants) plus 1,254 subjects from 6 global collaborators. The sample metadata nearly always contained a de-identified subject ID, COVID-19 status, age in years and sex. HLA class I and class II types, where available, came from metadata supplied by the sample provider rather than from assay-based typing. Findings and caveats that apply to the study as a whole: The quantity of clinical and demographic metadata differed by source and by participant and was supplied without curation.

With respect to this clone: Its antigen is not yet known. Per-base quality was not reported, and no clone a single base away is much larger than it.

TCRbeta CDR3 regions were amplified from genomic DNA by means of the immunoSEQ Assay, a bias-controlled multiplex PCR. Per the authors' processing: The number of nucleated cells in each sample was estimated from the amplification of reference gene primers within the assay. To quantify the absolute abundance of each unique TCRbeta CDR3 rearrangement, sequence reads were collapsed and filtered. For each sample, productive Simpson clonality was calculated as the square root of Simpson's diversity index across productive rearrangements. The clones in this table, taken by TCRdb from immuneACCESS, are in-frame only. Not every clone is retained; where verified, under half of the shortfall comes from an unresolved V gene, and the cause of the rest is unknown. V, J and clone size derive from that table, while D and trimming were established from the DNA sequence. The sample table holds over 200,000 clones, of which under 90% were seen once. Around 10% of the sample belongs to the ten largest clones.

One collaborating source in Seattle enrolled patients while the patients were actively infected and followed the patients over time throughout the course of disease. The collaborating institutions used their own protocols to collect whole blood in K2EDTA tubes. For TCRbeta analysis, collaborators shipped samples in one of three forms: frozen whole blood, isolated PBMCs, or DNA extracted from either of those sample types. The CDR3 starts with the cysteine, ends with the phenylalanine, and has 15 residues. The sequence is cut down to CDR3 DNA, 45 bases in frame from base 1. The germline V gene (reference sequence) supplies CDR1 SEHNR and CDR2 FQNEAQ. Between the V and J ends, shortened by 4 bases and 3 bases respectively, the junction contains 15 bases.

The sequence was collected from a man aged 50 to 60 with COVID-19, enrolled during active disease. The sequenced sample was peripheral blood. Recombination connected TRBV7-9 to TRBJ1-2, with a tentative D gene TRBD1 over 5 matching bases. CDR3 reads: CASSSNQGIDYGYTF. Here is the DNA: TGTGCCAGCAGCTCTAACCAGGGTATCGACTATGGCTACACCTTC.